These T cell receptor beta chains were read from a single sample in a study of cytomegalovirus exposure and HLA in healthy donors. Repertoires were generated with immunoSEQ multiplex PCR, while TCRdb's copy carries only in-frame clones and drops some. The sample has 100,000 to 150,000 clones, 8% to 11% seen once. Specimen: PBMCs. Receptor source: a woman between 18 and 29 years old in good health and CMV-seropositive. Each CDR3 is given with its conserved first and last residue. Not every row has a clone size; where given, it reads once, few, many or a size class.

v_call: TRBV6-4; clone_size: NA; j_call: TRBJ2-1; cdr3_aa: CASSGTGSSNEQFF
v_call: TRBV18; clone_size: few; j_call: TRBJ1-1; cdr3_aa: CASSQQGEAFF
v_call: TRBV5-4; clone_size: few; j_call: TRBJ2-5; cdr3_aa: CASSPNRGGQETQYF
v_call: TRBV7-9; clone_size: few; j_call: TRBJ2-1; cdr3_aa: CASSSDSGVPYNEQFF
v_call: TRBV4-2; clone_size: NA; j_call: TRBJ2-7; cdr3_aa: CASSQAPGQGDYEQYF
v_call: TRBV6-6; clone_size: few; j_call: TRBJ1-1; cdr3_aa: CATGVAGVGTEAFF
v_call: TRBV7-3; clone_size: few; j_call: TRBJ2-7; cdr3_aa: CASSLTALDGGQYF
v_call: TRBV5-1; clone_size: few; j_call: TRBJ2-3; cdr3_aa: CASSATQLSTDTQYF
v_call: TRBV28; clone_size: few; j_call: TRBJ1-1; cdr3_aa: CASLRGLGAFF
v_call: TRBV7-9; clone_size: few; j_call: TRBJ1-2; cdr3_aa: CASSPRDSYGYTF
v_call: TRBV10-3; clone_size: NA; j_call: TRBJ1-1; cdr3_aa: CAISETDMNTEAFF
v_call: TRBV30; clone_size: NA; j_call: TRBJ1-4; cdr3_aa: CAWRAGQVKLFF
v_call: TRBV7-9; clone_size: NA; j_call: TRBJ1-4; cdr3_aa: CASSEAGEKLFF
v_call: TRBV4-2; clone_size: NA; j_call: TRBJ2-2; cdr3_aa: CASSQGKPGLAGSTGELFF
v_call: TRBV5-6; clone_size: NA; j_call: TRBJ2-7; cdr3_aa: CASSWGLAGDYEQYF
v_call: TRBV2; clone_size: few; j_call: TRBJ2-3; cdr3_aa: CARGAESTDTQYF
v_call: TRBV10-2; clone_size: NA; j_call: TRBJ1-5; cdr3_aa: CASCQTGISNQPQHF
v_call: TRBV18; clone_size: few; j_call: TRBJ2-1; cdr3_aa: CASSFLGRPMNEQFF
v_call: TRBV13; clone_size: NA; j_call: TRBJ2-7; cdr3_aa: CASSYGLAGEQYF
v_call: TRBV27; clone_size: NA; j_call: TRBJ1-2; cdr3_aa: CASSLSRGSGYTF
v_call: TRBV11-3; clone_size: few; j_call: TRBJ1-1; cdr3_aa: CASSFSGGNTEAFF
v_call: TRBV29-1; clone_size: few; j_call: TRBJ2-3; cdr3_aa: CSVGDRGQADTQYF
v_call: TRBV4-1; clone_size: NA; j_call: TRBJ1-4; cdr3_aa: CASSQEAIRELFF
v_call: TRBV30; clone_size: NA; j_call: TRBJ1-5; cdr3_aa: CAWGQQGNQPQHF
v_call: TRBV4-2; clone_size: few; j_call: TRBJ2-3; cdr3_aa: CASSQDPREAGDTQYF
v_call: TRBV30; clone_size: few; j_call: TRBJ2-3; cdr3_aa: CAWSEGLAGGLPDTQYF
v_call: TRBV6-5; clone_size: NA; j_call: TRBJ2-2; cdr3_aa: CASSYASGSSTGELFF
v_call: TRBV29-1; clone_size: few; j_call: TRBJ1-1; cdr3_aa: CSADRGGNTEAFF
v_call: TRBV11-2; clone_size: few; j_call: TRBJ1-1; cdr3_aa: CDSSPQDVTEAFF
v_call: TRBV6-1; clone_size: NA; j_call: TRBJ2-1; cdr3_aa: CASSEDLTSWFNEQFF
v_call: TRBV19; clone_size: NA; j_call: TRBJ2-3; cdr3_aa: CASMGDTQYF
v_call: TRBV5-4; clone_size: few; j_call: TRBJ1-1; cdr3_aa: CASSRQGETEAFF
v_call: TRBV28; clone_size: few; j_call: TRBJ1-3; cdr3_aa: CASSLTIQGSSGNTIYF
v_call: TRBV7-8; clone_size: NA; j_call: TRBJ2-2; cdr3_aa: CASSFRTSGGGGTGELFF
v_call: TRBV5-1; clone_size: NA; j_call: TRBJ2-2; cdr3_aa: CASSGDRGASGELFF
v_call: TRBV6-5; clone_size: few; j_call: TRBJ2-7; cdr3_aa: CASSFDIKYEQYF
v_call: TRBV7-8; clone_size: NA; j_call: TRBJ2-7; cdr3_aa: CASTSWEGVGGSYEQYF
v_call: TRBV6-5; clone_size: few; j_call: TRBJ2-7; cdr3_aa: CASNLRGGANYEQYF
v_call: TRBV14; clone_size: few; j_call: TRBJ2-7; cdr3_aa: CASSPHGSRERYEQYF
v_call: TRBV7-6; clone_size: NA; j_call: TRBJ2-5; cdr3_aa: CASSPIAGVRETQYF
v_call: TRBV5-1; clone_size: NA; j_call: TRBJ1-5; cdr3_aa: CASSPDLEGQPQHF
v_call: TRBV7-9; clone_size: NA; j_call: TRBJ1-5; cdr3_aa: CASSLTEGGPQHF
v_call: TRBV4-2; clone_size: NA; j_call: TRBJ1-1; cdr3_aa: CASSRDKLEAFF
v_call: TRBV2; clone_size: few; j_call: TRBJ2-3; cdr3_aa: CASNSRVPTDTQYF
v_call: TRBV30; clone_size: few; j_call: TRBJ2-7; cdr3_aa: CAGRNRDSGTYEQYF
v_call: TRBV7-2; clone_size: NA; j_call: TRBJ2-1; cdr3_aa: CASAGERANEQFF
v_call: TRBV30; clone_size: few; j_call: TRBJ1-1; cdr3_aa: CAWSAVGGGEAFF
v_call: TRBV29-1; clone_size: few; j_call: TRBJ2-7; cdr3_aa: CSVGTGMGYEQYF
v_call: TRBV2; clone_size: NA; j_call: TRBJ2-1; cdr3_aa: CASSAEGLVKFF
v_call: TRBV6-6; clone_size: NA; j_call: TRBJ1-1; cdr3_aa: CASSGGVGEAFF
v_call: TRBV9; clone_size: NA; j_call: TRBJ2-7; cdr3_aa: CASSVEIWDRGTEQYF
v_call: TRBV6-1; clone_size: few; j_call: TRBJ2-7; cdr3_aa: CASKGREQYF
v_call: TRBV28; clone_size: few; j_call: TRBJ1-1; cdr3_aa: CASRIEMNTEAFF
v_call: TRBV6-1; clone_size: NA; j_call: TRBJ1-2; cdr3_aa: CAITHPGGGIYGYTF
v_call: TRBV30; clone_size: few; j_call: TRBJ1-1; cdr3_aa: CAWRNEALNTEAFF
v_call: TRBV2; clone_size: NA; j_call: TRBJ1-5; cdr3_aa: CASSPKTGYAQPQHF
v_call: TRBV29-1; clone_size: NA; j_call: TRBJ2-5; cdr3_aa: CSVLVLRSETEETQYF